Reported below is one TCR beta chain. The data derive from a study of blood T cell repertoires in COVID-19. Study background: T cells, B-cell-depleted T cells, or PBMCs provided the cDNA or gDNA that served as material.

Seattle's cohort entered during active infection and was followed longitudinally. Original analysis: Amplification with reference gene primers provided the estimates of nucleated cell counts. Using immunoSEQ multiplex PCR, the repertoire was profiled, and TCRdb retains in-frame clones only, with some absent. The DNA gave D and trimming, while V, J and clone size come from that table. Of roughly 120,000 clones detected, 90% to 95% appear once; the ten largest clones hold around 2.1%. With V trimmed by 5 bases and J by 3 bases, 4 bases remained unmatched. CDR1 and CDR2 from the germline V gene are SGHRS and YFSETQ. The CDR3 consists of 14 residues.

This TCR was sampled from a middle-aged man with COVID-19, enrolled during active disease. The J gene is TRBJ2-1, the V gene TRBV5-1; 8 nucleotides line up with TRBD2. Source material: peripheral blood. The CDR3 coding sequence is TGCGCCAGCAGGCTTAGCGGGGTCTACAATGAGCAGTTCTTC. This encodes CASRLSGVYNEQFF.